This passage covers 10 T cell receptor beta chains from one sample sequenced in a study of cytomegalovirus exposure and HLA in healthy donors. Method: immunoSEQ multiplex PCR; TCRdb's copy keeps in-frame clones and lacks some. This table holds 85,000 to 90,000 clones, about 96% found once. The sample comprised PBMCs. The receptor set was obtained from a young man in good health and CMV-seronegative.

The chain recombines TRBV6-5 with TRBJ1-4; 10 bases agree with TRBD1. CDR1 and CDR2 (germline): MNHEY, SVGAGI. Trimming removed 4 bases from V and 7 bases from J; junction bases left unmatched: 9. The CDR3 length is 16 residues. Written as DNA, the CDR3 is TGTGCCAGCAGTTCTCAATCGACAGGGGGCTTTGAAAAACTGTTTTTT. Protein product: CASSSQSTGGFEKLFF.

The gene calls are TRBV2 and TRBJ2-2; D is perhaps TRBD1 (5 bases). This CDR3 comprises 17 residues. Germline assignment: CDR1 SNHLY and CDR2 FYNNEI. The V end was cut by 6 bases, the J end by 6 bases, with 23 bases between. This CDR3 is CASSVLVVAEGAGELFF. DNA for the CDR3: TGTGCCAGCAGCGTCTTGGTTGTGGCGGAAGGGGCCGGGGAGCTGTTTTTT.

The V and J genes are TRBV15 and TRBJ2-3; D is perhaps TRBD2 (5 bases). The CDR3 runs 15 residues. Germline lookup yields CDR1 LNHNV and CDR2 YYDKDF (reference sequence). V lost 5 bases and J lost 4, with 16 bases in between. CDR3 sequence (DNA): TGTGCCACCAGCGGAAGGACGGGATCAGCAGATACGCAGTATTTT. Translating it yields CATSGRTGSADTQYF.

This chain joins TRBV5-4 and TRBJ2-7; 7 bases map to TRBD2. This CDR3 contains 16 residues. Trimming cost V 0 bases and J 4 bases; bases outside gene matches: 10. Germline V lookup: CDR1 SGHNT, CDR2 YYREEE (reference sequence). In nucleotides, the CDR3 is TGTGCCAGCAGCTTGGAAATCGGGGGGATGCCATACGAGCAGTACTTC. Translating it yields CASSLEIGGMPYEQYF. Filled out from reference TRBV5-4 and TRBJ2-7, the complete variable domain reads ETGVTQSPTHLIKTRGQQVTLRCSSQSGHNTVSWYQQALGQGPQFIFQYYREEENGRGNFPPRFSGLQFPNYSSELNVNALELDDSALYLCASSLEIGGMPYEQYFGPGTRLTVT.

The CDR3 reads CASSISSYEQYF. CDR3 sequence (DNA): TGTGCCAGCAGCATCAGCTCCTACGAGCAGTACTTC. The V gene is TRBV7-9, the J gene TRBJ2-7; D not resolved. Trimming took 5 bases from V and 0 from J, leaving 5 bases between them. Germline V gene lookup returns CDR1 SEHNR and CDR2 FQNEAQ (reference sequence). This CDR3 region has 12 residues.

The chain has TRBV6-6 and TRBJ1-2; D ambiguous. The CDR3 covers 13 residues. Germline V gives CDR1 MNHNY, CDR2 SVGAGI (reference sequence). V lost 6 bases and J 0 bases, leaving 8 bases between the germline ends. The CDR3 sequence: CASRDGANYGYTF. CDR3 coding DNA: TGTGCCAGCAGGGACGGGGCTAACTATGGCTACACCTTC.

The chain employs TRBV25-1 and TRBJ1-2; no definite D call. V lost 6 bases and J 5 bases, leaving 7 bases between the germline ends. The CDR3 sequence is 11 residues long. Germline V gene sequence: CDR1 MGHDK, CDR2 SYGVNS. Written as DNA, the CDR3 is TGTGCCAGCAGCGCGAATTATGGCTACACCTTC. Encoded protein: CASSANYGYTF.

The chain links TRBV7-8 to TRBJ2-2; 8 bases are a match to TRBD2. Germline V gives CDR1 SGHVS, CDR2 FQNEAQ. The CDR3 length is 16 residues. With V trimmed by 5 bases and J by 4 bases, 9 bases remained unmatched. The CDR3 DNA sequence: TGTGCCAGCAGCCCACGGGGGGGGGTCGGCACCGGGGAGCTGTTTTTT. It encodes CASSPRGGVGTGELFF.

This chain joins TRBV18 and TRBJ2-3, with 8 positions matching TRBD2. Germline V lookup: CDR1 KGHSH, CDR2 LQKENI. Trimming took 6 bases from V and 4 from J; bases not matched to a gene: 12. The CDR3 runs 16 residues. The CDR3 region has the DNA TGTGCCAGCTCCCTCCGGTCGACGGGAGGGGCAGATACGCAGTATTTT. This codes for CASSLRSTGGADTQYF.

CDR3 amino acids: CASSFNTGNTEAFF. The CDR3 DNA sequence: TGCGCCAGCAGCTTTAATACAGGAAACACTGAAGCTTTCTTT. The chain recombines TRBV5-1 with TRBJ1-1; the D gene is possibly TRBD1 (5 bases). Trimming removed 2 bases from V and 2 bases from J, with 10 bases in between. The germline V gene has CDR1 SGHRS and CDR2 YFSETQ. This CDR3 region has 14 residues.